Listed here is a single T cell receptor (beta chain). Its antigen is not known. These data belong to a study of monozygotic twins with inflammatory bowel disease. Study-wide results and caveats: In these data, no single strong IBD-associated signal or clonotype received support. IBD patients, compared with healthy twins, shared fewer clonotypes with others (especially with disease activity).

This CDR3 spans 16 amino acids. The germline V gene has CDR1 MNHNS and CDR2 SASEGT. TCRdb re-called the 5' RACE reads; every CDR3 protein appears as one record, without DNA. The listing contains 110,000 to 150,000 distinct CDR3 sequences. The source material was blood. This receptor was obtained from a human donor with ulcerative colitis or Crohn's disease, or a healthy co-twin of an affected twin (not recorded which). The chain carries TRBV6-1 and TRBJ2-3; TCRdb selects TRBD2, and the lack of DNA leaves this call unchecked. The CDR3 sequence is CASSDLLAGVLDTQYF.